The 21 T cell receptor beta chains below come from one sample, sequenced in a study of blood T cell repertoires in COVID-19. Assay: immunoSEQ multiplex PCR; the TCRdb copy retains only in-frame clones and omits some. The sample has more than 300,000 clones, about 90% seen once; the top ten hold approximately 5.2%. Sequences were obtained from PBMCs or T cells enriched from blood (not recorded which). These receptors were collected from a woman aged 25 to 39 who had recovered from COVID-19.

V is TRBV12-3 or TRBV12-4 and J is TRBJ2-3; D call uncertain. This CDR3 region has 13 residues. Trimming shortened V by 0 bases and J by 3 bases, and 4 bases separated the two germline ends. DNA for the CDR3: TGTGCCAGCAGTTTAGCCCAAACAGATACGCAGTATTTT. This codes for CASSLAQTDTQYF.

The rearrangement links TRBV19 to TRBJ1-3; D unclear. Trimming shortened V by 4 bases and J by 0 bases, and 22 bases separated the two germline ends. This CDR3 has 19 residues. Germline lookup yields CDR1 LNHDA and CDR2 SQIVND (reference sequence). The CDR3 is CASSTKDAGTSNSGNTIYF. The CDR3 nucleotides read TGTGCCAGTAGTACCAAAGACGCGGGAACGTCCAACTCTGGAAACACCATATATTTT.

This clone has a handful of counts. V and J are TRBV30 and TRBJ1-4; D remains ambiguous. V was cut by 2 bases and J by 6 bases, with 10 bases left in between. Germline values: CDR1 GTSNPN, CDR2 SVGIG (reference sequence). The CDR3 contains 13 residues. DNA of the CDR3: TGTGCCTGGAGTCCAGCTCGGGATGAAAAACTGTTTTTT. This translates into CAWSPARDEKLFF.

This chain connects TRBV6-5 to TRBJ1-5; the D is unclear. V was clipped by 6 bases and J by 3 bases, with 15 bases between them. This CDR3 is built from 15 residues. Germline CDR1 and CDR2: MNHEY and SVGAGI. The CDR3 nucleotides are TGTGCCAGCAGCACTAGGCGGCAGGTCAATCAGCCCCAGCATTTT. Protein: CASSTRRQVNQPQHF.

The rearrangement links TRBV19 to TRBJ2-2, with 7 bases fitting TRBD2. Trimming removed 7 bases from V and 3 bases from J; junction bases left unmatched: 8. Germline assignment: CDR1 LNHDA and CDR2 SQIVND (reference sequence). This CDR3 has 15 amino acids. As DNA, the CDR3 is TGTGCCAGTACCTTGGGAGGGAGCCACACCGGGGAGCTGTTTTTT. This codes for CASTLGGSHTGELFF.

The V call is TRBV5-1, the J call TRBJ1-1; TRBD1 might be the D (5 bases). Germline lookup yields CDR1 SGHRS and CDR2 YFSETQ. V was clipped by 0 bases and J by 0 bases, with 9 bases between them. The CDR3 consists of 15 residues. CDR3 in DNA: TGCGCCAGCAGCTTGGACGGCAGGGTGAACACTGAAGCTTTCTTT. Its protein is CASSLDGRVNTEAFF.

The chain couples TRBV7-8 to TRBJ1-1; the match to TRBD1 covers 8 bases. The length of the CDR3 is 14 residues. J gave up 5 bases and V 5 bases, and 7 bases lay outside the gene matches. From germline, CDR1 is SGHVS and CDR2 FQNEAQ. CDR3 in DNA: TGTGCCAGCAGCACCCGGACAGGGAGGACTGAAGCTTTCTTT. Translating gives CASSTRTGRTEAFF. Based on the CDR3 plus reference TRBV7-8 and TRBJ1-1, the full variable domain is GAGVSQSPRYKVAKRGQDVALRCDPISGHVSLFWYQQALGQGPEFLTYFQNEAQLDKSGLPSDRFFAERPEGSVSTLKIQRTQQEDSAVYLCASSTRTGRTEAFFGQGTRLTVV.

V is TRBV7-9 and J is TRBJ1-2; 12 bases align to TRBD1. Trimming took 6 bases from V and 7 from J; bases not matched to a gene: 3. The CDR3 loop spans 13 amino acids. Germline V gene data show CDR1 as SEHNR and CDR2 as FQNEAQ (reference sequence). CDR3 loop: CASRQGQGAGYTF. The CDR3 nucleotides are TGTGCCAGCAGACAGGGACAGGGGGCTGGCTACACCTTC.

The chain has TRBV19 and TRBJ1-1; 8 bases map to TRBD1. CDR1 LNHDA and CDR2 SQIVND come from the germline V gene (reference sequence). With V trimmed by 6 bases and J by 1 base, 4 bases remained unmatched. The CDR3 runs to 14 residues. CDR3 sequence (DNA): TGTGCCAGTAGGCCGGACAGGGCGAACACTGAAGCTTTCTTT. Translation: CASRPDRANTEAFF.

This chain uses TRBV27 with TRBJ2-7; 10 nucleotides line up with TRBD1. The germline V gene encodes CDR1 MNHEY and CDR2 SMNVEV (reference sequence). The length of the CDR3 is 14 residues. After removal of 4 bases from V and 6 bases from J, the junction contained 6 bases not matched to a gene. CDR3 region: CASSSRQGAFEQYF. In nucleotides, the CDR3 is TGTGCCAGCAGTTCCCGACAGGGGGCATTCGAGCAGTACTTC.

The chain has TRBV6-5 and TRBJ2-7, with TRBD2 matching 10 bases. Germline V CDR1 and CDR2: MNHEY, SVGAGI. The J segment lost 3 bases and the V segment lost 8 bases, leaving 10 bases of the junction unmatched. The CDR3 consists of 15 residues. This CDR3 reads CASGTRPSGGYEQYF. The CDR3 bases are TGTGCCAGCGGGACGCGGCCTAGCGGGGGCTACGAGCAGTACTTC.

The chain combines TRBV6-5 with TRBJ1-1; weak D call: TRBD1 (5 bases). This CDR3 comprises 13 residues. Trimming pared 7 bases from V and 4 bases from J, leaving 13 bases between. Germline CDR1 MNHEY, CDR2 SVGAGI. The CDR3 DNA follows: TGTGCCAGCATACCGACAGTCGGCACTGAAGCTTTCTTT. This sequence encodes CASIPTVGTEAFF.

This clone has a single count. The chain is built from TRBV3-1 (or the pseudogene TRBV3-2) and TRBJ1-6; TRBD1 matches 10 bases. Germline-derived CDR1 and CDR2 are LGHDT and YNNKEL (reference sequence). V trimming: 4 bases; J trimming: 7 bases; junction bases outside the gene matches: 1. The CDR3 totals 14 residues. CDR3: CASSPGQGNSPLHF. CDR3 coding DNA: TGTGCCAGCAGCCCGGGACAGGGGAATTCACCCCTCCACTTT.

This chain connects TRBV30 to TRBJ1-2, with 7 bases fitting TRBD1. The CDR3 totals 13 residues. From germline, CDR1 is GTSNPN and CDR2 SVGIG (reference sequence). The J segment lost 7 bases and the V segment lost 3 bases, leaving 8 bases of the junction unmatched. The CDR3 loop is CAWSATGVSGYTF. CDR3 nucleotide sequence: TGTGCCTGGAGCGCTACAGGGGTCTCTGGCTACACCTTC.

The CDR3 bases are TGTGCCAGCAGTTTACGGGGGTACGGCTACACCTTC. Encoded protein: CASSLRGYGYTF. The J gene is TRBJ1-2, the V gene TRBV28, with a tentative D call TRBD1 (5 bases). The V gene lost 2 bases and the J gene lost 8 bases, with 9 bases spanning the gap. Germline V gene data show CDR1 as MDHEN and CDR2 as SYDVKM. The CDR3 runs 12 residues.

The chain recombines TRBV19 with TRBJ1-2, with D uncertain. The CDR3 contains 15 residues. Trimming removed 3 bases from V and 2 bases from J, with 13 bases in between. Germline V gene sequence: CDR1 LNHDA, CDR2 SQIVND (reference sequence). CDR3 sequence reads: CASSILGRTNYGYTF. The CDR3 region has the DNA TGTGCCAGTAGTATCTTGGGCAGAACCAACTATGGCTACACCTTC.

This clone turned up a few times. J is TRBJ2-2 and V is TRBV4-2; D possibly corresponds to TRBD1 (6 bases). This CDR3 spans 14 amino acids. The germline V gene has CDR1 LGHNA and CDR2 YNFKEQ. Trimming removed 4 bases from V and 4 bases from J, with 10 bases in between. CDR3: CASSPTGSTGELFF. The DNA for the CDR3 is TGTGCCAGCAGCCCCACAGGGTCCACCGGGGAGCTGTTTTTT.

This clone has more than one count but fewer than ten. This chain links TRBV27 with TRBJ1-4; no clear D. Germline assignment: CDR1 MNHEY and CDR2 SMNVEV (reference sequence). Trimming took 0 bases from V and 7 from J, leaving 12 bases between them. The CDR3 has 15 residues. The CDR3 sequence: CASSLSGMGVEKLFF. The CDR3, as DNA: TGTGCCAGCAGTTTATCGGGCATGGGAGTTGAAAAACTGTTTTTT.

This clone has only a few counts. The rearrangement uses TRBV6-5 and TRBJ1-2, with 8 bases matching TRBD1. This CDR3 region has 16 residues. V was clipped by 2 bases and J by 3 bases; unmatched bases: 8. Germline loops: CDR1 MNHEY, CDR2 SVGAGI. For the CDR3, the DNA is TGTGCCAGCAGTTACCAGGGGGCGATCCCTCACTATGGCTACACCTTC. This codes for CASSYQGAIPHYGYTF.

The chain recombines TRBV4-1 with TRBJ1-6; no definite D call. In germline, CDR1 is MGHRA, CDR2 YSYEKL. The CDR3 is 12 residues long. Trimming removed 4 bases from V and 13 bases from J, with 11 bases in between. This CDR3 is CASSRGVPPLHF. As DNA, the CDR3 is TGCGCCAGCAGCCGCGGGGTACCGCCCCTCCACTTT.

V is TRBV4-1 and J is TRBJ1-5; TRBD1 might be the D (5 bases). Per germline, CDR1 MGHRA and CDR2 YSYEKL. The V gene lost 3 bases and the J gene lost 4 bases, with 16 bases spanning the gap. The CDR3 has 16 residues. The CDR3 region has the DNA TGCGCCAGCAGCCAGGGAGGATTAGGGGCTAATCAGCCCCAGCATTTT. This gives the protein CASSQGGLGANQPQHF.